This TCR beta chain was captured in a study of shared clonotypes between healthy human individuals. Each subset's genomic DNA was split evenly across several immunoSEQ plates. The data were produced by immunoSEQ multiplex PCR, yet TCRdb's version contains in-frame clones alone and is incomplete. The sample yields millions of clones, about 95% seen once. This clone was found once. Naive CD8 cells were CD45RO-negative, positively selected for CCR7, excluding terminally differentiated effector memory CD45RA+ cells. This TCR came from a man aged 18 to 29 in good health. The sequenced sample was naive CD8+ T cells sorted from blood.

The CDR3 here is CASSEPGLAGVASTDTQYF. The CDR3 DNA reads as TGTGCCAGCAGTGAACCGGGACTAGCGGGCGTAGCTAGCACAGATACGCAGTATTTT. The chain combines TRBV6-1 with TRBJ2-3; 12 bases fit TRBD2. V gave up 2 bases and J gave up 0 bases; unmatched junction bases: 9. The length of the CDR3 is 19 residues. Germline CDR1 is MNHNS and CDR2 is SASEGT.